The following is a T cell receptor (beta chain) sequence with its context. Clones were sequenced by immunoSEQ multiplex PCR, and TCRdb holds only the in-frame ones, with some missing. The sample carries about 140,000 clones, 88% recorded once. The V segment lost 0 bases and the J segment 5 bases; nucleotides outside the gene matches: 7. Looked up from germline, CDR1 is LNHDA and CDR2 is SQIVND (reference sequence). The CDR3 runs 18 residues. These data originate in a study of blood T cell repertoires in COVID-19. This chain joins TRBV19 and TRBJ2-1; 13 nucleotides agree with TRBD2. This TCR derives from a woman aged 60 to 75 with acute or convalescent COVID-19. The sequencing sample was made of peripheral blood. DNA of the CDR3: TGTGCCAGTAGTATAGATCTCCCCGGGACTAGCGGGGACAATGAGCAGTTCTTC. This encodes CASSIDLPGTSGDNEQFF.